The rows below give T cell receptor beta chains drawn from one sample of a study of cytomegalovirus exposure and HLA in healthy donors. Some clones are missing from TCRdb's copy, which holds only in-frame ones; the method was immunoSEQ multiplex PCR. This sample has about 100,000 clones, with 70% to 80% found just once. The sample was PBMCs. Every receptor here comes from a man between 18 and 35 years old in good health and CMV-seronegative. Each CDR3 is given with its conserved first and last residue. The D gene is left open where the match is weak. Rows may omit the clone size; those that give it use once, few, many or a size class.

abundance,v_gene,d_gene,j_gene,CDR3aa,CDR3nt
NA,TRBV6-5,TRBD1,TRBJ2-7,CASSPGQGVGEQYF,TGTGCCAGCAGTCCGGGGCAGGGGGTCGGTGAGCAGTACTTC
NA,TRBV7-9,NA,TRBJ2-7,CASSFPGVVPYEQYF,TGTGCCAGCAGCTTCCCGGGGGTTGTCCCCTACGAGCAGTACTTC
NA,TRBV5-5,NA,TRBJ2-7,CASIDRPTSPYEQYF,TGTGCCAGCATCGACCGTCCGACAAGTCCCTACGAGCAGTACTTC
NA,TRBV9,TRBD1,TRBJ1-2,CASSAGDRVAYGYTF,TGTGCCAGCAGCGCAGGGGACAGGGTGGCCTATGGCTACACCTTC
once,TRBV28,NA,TRBJ1-3,CASSFLDIGNTIYF,TGTGCCAGCAGTTTCCTCGACATCGGAAACACCATATATTTT
NA,TRBV5-5,TRBD1,TRBJ2-3,CASSRGQGTDTQYF,TGTGCCAGCAGCAGGGGACAGGGAACAGATACGCAGTATTTT
NA,TRBV2,TRBD1,TRBJ1-4,CASSPRDRGGEKLFF,TGTGCCAGCAGTCCAAGAGACAGGGGCGGTGAAAAACTGTTTTTT
few,TRBV7-2,TRBD2,TRBJ2-3,CATSGGRTGTDTQYF,TGTGCCACGAGCGGGGGCAGAACAGGCACAGATACGCAGTATTTT
few,TRBV4-2,NA,TRBJ1-2,CASSQDSGFGYTF,TGTGCCAGCAGCCAAGATTCGGGTTTTGGCTACACCTTC
NA,TRBV6-4,NA,TRBJ1-4,CASSDSPGANEKLFF,TGTGCCAGCAGTGACTCCCCAGGGGCTAATGAAAAACTGTTTTTT
NA,TRBV14,NA,TRBJ1-4,CASSPKGEKLFF,TGTGCCAGCAGCCCGAAGGGGGAAAAACTGTTTTTT
few,TRBV6-6,TRBD1,TRBJ1-1,CASSHTGGTEAFF,TGTGCCAGCAGTCATACAGGGGGTACTGAAGCTTTCTTT
NA,TRBV29-1,TRBD2,TRBJ2-7,CSVKTSGGPYEQYF,TGCAGCGTGAAGACTAGCGGGGGGCCCTACGAGCAGTACTTC
once,TRBV5-6,TRBD2,TRBJ2-5,CASTLGLAGQETQYF,TGTGCCAGCACACTCGGACTAGCGGGCCAAGAGACCCAGTACTTC
NA,TRBV25-1,TRBD2,TRBJ2-3,CASSELQRGSTDTQYF,TGTGCCAGCAGTGAGCTACAGCGGGGGAGCACAGATACGCAGTATTTT
NA,TRBV11-1,TRBD2,TRBJ2-3,CASSLGLAITDTQYF,TGTGCCAGCAGCTTGGGACTAGCTATCACAGATACGCAGTATTTT
NA,TRBV14,NA,TRBJ2-3,CASSPPVRGLAHYTQYF,TGTGCCAGCAGCCCGCCCGTCCGAGGTCTGGCACACTATACGCAGTATTTT
NA,TRBV19,NA,TRBJ2-3,CASAPGGGGDTQYF,TGTGCCAGTGCCCCCGGTGGTGGAGGAGATACGCAGTATTTT
NA,TRBV5-5,NA,TRBJ2-7,CASNERAGISYEQYF,TGTGCCAGCAACGAACGGGCAGGGATCTCCTACGAGCAGTACTTC
few,TRBV19,TRBD1,TRBJ1-5,CASSSDRGHRNQPQHF,TGTGCCAGTAGTTCGGACAGGGGGCATCGCAATCAGCCCCAGCATTTT
NA,TRBV7-6,TRBD2,TRBJ2-2,CASSLRAGGTGELFF,TGTGCCAGCAGCTTACGAGCGGGGGGCACCGGGGAGCTGTTTTTT
NA,TRBV15,TRBD2,TRBJ2-1,CATGAGGPSHNEQFF,TGTGCCACCGGGGCGGGGGGGCCATCCCACAATGAGCAGTTCTTC
NA,TRBV5-1,NA,TRBJ2-5,CASKFTRGSVQETQYF,TGCGCCAGCAAATTCACCCGGGGGTCGGTCCAAGAGACCCAGTACTTC
NA,TRBV9,NA,TRBJ2-7,CASSVVPRVPIQTYEQYF,TGTGCCAGCAGCGTAGTCCCCCGGGTTCCCATTCAGACCTACGAGCAGTACTTC
NA,TRBV2,TRBD2,TRBJ2-1,CASSPGLNSYNEQFF,TGTGCCAGCAGTCCGGGACTAAACTCCTACAATGAGCAGTTCTTC
NA,TRBV7-9,TRBD1,TRBJ1-2,CASSWTGSNYGYTF,TGTGCCAGCAGCTGGACAGGGAGTAACTATGGCTACACCTTC
NA,TRBV5-1,TRBD1,TRBJ2-7,CASSKGQGFEYEQYF,TGCGCCAGCAGCAAGGGACAGGGCTTTGAATACGAGCAGTACTTC
once,TRBV1,NA,TRBJ2-3,CTSSQGLAGGGYTQYF,TGCACCAGCAGCCAGGGACTAGCGGGGGGCGGGTATACGCAGTATTTT
once,TRBV27,TRBD1,TRBJ1-1,CASTPRGVRRGENTEAFF,TGTGCCAGCACTCCCAGGGGGGTGAGGCGGGGGGAGAACACTGAAGCTTTCTTT
NA,TRBV6-5,NA,TRBJ1-6,CATRQSYNSPLHF,TGTGCCACAAGACAGTCCTATAATTCACCCCTCCACTTT
NA,TRBV5-4,NA,TRBJ1-2,CASSPEQQPYGYTF,TGTGCCAGCAGCCCTGAACAGCAACCCTATGGCTACACCTTC
NA,TRBV5-3,NA,TRBJ2-7,CARHVSESYEQYF,TGTGCCAGACACGTCAGCGAATCCTACGAGCAGTACTTC
once,TRBV9,NA,TRBJ1-2,CASSVADKLGSYGYTF,TGTGCCAGCAGCGTAGCTGACAAGCTTGGGAGTTATGGCTACACCTTC
NA,TRBV5-6,NA,TRBJ1-2,CASSLSVVAWGYTF,TGTGCCAGCAGCTTGTCAGTGGTCGCCTGGGGCTACACCTTC
NA,TRBV9,TRBD1,TRBJ2-7,CASSPGTGEREQYF,TGTGCCAGCAGCCCCGGGACAGGGGAACGCGAGCAGTACTTC
NA,TRBV10-3,TRBD2,TRBJ2-7,CAISERLAGGYEQYF,TGTGCCATCAGTGAAAGACTAGCGGGGGGCTACGAGCAGTACTTC
once,TRBV19,NA,TRBJ1-2,CASSIAPQGVHYGYTF,TGTGCCAGTAGTATCGCCCCACAGGGTGTGCACTATGGCTACACCTTC
NA,TRBV19,TRBD1,TRBJ1-5,CASSSTGQGKISNQPQHF,TGTGCCAGTAGTTCCACGGGACAGGGTAAAATAAGCAATCAGCCCCAGCATTTT
NA,TRBV6-5,TRBD1,TRBJ1-5,CASSPDRRGGPQHF,TGTGCCAGCAGTCCGGACAGGCGGGGGGGGCCCCAGCATTTT
NA,TRBV7-9,TRBD1,TRBJ1-1,CASSQGQGGATEAFF,TGTGCCAGCAGCCAGGGACAGGGGGGGGCCACTGAAGCTTTCTTT
NA,TRBV5-1,TRBD2,TRBJ2-3,CASSFLAGGTDTQYF,TGCGCCAGCAGCTTTCTAGCGGGGGGCACAGATACGCAGTATTTT
NA,TRBV2,NA,TRBJ2-7,CASRPGTYSYEQYF,TGTGCCAGCAGACCCGGGACATACTCCTACGAGCAGTACTTC
NA,TRBV5-1,TRBD2,TRBJ2-1,CASSSTGLGSYNEQFF,TGCGCCAGCAGCTCTACGGGACTAGGATCCTACAATGAGCAGTTCTTC
NA,TRBV9,NA,TRBJ1-4,CASSVADSLGEKLFF,TGTGCCAGCAGCGTAGCAGACAGTTTAGGTGAAAAACTGTTTTTT
NA,TRBV5-1,NA,TRBJ2-1,CASGYNNEQFF,TGCGCCAGCGGCTATAACAATGAGCAGTTCTTC
once,TRBV7-3,NA,TRBJ1-2,CASSPAPGLSYGYTF,TGTGCCAGCAGCCCTGCCCCGGGACTGAGCTATGGCTACACCTTC
NA,TRBV7-9,TRBD2,TRBJ2-5,CASSSTSGGALDQYF,TGTGCCAGCAGCTCAACTAGCGGGGGGGCCTTAGACCAGTACTTC
NA,TRBV10-3,TRBD2,TRBJ2-1,CAIPPAGVYNEQFF,TGTGCCATCCCCCCGGCGGGGGTCTACAATGAGCAGTTCTTC
NA,TRBV2,NA,TRBJ2-2,CASSPSRTGELFF,TGTGCCAGCAGTCCCTCTCGCACCGGGGAGCTGTTTTTT
NA,TRBV19,NA,TRBJ1-3,CASSQQAFSGNTIYF,TGTGCCAGTAGCCAACAGGCCTTCTCTGGAAACACCATATATTTT
NA,TRBV6-1,TRBD1,TRBJ2-3,CASSELQGAGDTQYF,TGTGCCAGCAGTGAACTACAGGGGGCAGGAGATACGCAGTATTTT
NA,TRBV6-5,TRBD1,TRBJ1-2,CASSSTGGVYGYTF,TGTGCCAGCAGTTCGACAGGGGGCGTCTATGGCTACACCTTC
NA,TRBV19,NA,TRBJ2-6,CATTTGANVLTF,TGTGCCACTACGACTGGGGCCAACGTCCTGACTTTC